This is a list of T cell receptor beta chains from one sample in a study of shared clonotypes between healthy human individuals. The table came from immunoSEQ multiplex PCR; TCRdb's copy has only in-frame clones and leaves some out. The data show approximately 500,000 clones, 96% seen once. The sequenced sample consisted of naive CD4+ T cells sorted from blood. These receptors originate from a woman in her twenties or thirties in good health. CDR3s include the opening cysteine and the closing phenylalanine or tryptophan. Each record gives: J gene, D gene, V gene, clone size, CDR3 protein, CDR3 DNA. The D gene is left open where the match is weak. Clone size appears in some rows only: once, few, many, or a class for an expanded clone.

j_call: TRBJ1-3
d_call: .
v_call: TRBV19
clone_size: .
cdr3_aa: CASSLRPGNTIYF
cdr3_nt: TGTGCCAGTAGCCTAAGACCTGGAAACACCATATATTTT

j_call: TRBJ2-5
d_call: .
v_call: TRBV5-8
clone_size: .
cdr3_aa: CASSPSVGTPSVETQYF
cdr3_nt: TGTGCCAGCAGCCCCTCCGTCGGTACCCCCTCAGTAGAGACCCAGTACTTC

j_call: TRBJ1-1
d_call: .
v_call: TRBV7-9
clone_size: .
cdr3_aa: CASSLDWAGADTEAFF
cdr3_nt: TGTGCCAGCAGCTTAGATTGGGCAGGGGCGGACACTGAAGCTTTCTTT

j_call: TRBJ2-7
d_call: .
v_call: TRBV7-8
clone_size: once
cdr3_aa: CASSLGQGREQYF
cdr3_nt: TGTGCCAGCAGCTTAGGGCAGGGCCGCGAGCAGTACTTC

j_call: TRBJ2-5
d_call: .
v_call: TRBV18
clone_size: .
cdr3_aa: CASSPGSETQYF
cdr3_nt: TGTGCCAGCTCTCCAGGGTCTGAGACCCAGTACTTC

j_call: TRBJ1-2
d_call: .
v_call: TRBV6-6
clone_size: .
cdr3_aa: CASRSTGSHGYTF
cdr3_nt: TGTGCCAGCAGGTCGACAGGTAGTCATGGCTACACCTTC

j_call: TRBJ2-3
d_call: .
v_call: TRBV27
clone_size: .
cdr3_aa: CASSDPGDTQYF
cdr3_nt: TGTGCCAGCAGTGACCCTGGGGATACGCAGTATTTT

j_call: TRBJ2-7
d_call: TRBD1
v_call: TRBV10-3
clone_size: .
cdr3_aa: CAISPGQESHEQYF
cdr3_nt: TGTGCCATCAGCCCGGGACAGGAGAGCCACGAGCAGTACTTC

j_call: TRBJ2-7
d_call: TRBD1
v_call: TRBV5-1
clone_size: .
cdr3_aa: CASSLGGRNEQYF
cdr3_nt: TGCGCCAGCAGCTTAGGGGGCCGGAACGAGCAGTACTTC

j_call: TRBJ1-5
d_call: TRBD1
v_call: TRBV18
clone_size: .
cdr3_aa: CASSPPGTDNQPQHF
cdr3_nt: TGTGCCAGCTCACCCCCGGGGACAGACAATCAGCCCCAGCATTTT

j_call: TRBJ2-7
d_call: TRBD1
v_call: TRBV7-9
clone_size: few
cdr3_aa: CASSSLSSRQGAGEQYF
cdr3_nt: TGTGCCAGCAGCTCCCTCTCCTCCCGACAGGGGGCTGGCGAGCAGTACTTC

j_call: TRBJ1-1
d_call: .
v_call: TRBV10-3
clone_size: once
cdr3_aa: CATSSSGGTSDQAFF
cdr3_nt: TGTGCCACCTCCTCATCGGGCGGGACCAGCGACCAAGCTTTCTTT

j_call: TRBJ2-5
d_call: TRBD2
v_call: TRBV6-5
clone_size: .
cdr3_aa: CASGGLAGGTETQYF
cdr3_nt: TGTGCCAGCGGGGGACTAGCGGGAGGGACGGAGACCCAGTACTTC

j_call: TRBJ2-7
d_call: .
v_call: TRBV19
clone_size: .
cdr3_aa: CASSRSTVLYEQYF
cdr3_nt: TGTGCCAGTAGTAGATCGACAGTCCTATACGAGCAGTACTTC

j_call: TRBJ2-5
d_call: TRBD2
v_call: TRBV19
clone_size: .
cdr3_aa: CASSVSGRGLQETQYF
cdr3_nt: TGTGCCAGTAGTGTTAGCGGGAGAGGACTCCAAGAGACCCAGTACTTC

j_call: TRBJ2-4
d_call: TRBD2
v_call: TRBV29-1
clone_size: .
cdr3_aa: CSVVEAGLAKNIQYF
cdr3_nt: TGCAGCGTTGTAGAAGCGGGATTAGCCAAAAACATTCAGTACTTC

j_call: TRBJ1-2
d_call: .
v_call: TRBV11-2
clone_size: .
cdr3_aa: CASSFARTNYGYTF
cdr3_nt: TGTGCCAGCAGCTTTGCCCGAACTAACTATGGCTACACCTTC

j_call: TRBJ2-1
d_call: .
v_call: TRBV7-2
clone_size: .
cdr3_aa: CASSFSSENNEQFF
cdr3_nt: TGTGCCAGCAGCTTCTCCAGCGAGAACAATGAGCAGTTCTTC

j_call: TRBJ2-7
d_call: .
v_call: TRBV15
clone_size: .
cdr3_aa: CATSYKVLDKEQYF
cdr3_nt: TGTGCCACCAGCTACAAGGTCCTGGATAAAGAGCAGTACTTC

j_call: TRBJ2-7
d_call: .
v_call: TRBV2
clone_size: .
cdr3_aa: CASRGYYEQYF
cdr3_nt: TGTGCCAGCAGGGGGTACTACGAGCAGTACTTC

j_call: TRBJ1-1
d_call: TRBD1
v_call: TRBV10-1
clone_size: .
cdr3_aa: CASRQGASGGEAFF
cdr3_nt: TGCGCCAGCCGACAGGGGGCGAGCGGTGGTGAAGCTTTCTTT

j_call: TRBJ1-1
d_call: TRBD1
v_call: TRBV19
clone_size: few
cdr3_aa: CASSTDRGLTEAFF
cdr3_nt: TGTGCCAGTAGTACTGACAGGGGGCTGACTGAAGCTTTCTTT

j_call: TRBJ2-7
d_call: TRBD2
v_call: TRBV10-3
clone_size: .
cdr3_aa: CAIRLAGGHEQYF
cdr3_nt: TGTGCCATTAGACTAGCGGGAGGCCACGAGCAGTACTTC

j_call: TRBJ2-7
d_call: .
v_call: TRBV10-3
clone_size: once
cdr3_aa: CAISRQDGGLSYEQYF
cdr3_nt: TGTGCCATCAGTCGACAGGATGGGGGTCTCTCCTACGAGCAGTACTTC

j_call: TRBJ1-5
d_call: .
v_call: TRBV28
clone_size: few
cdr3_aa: CASRVAGADYQPQHF
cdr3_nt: TGTGCCAGCAGAGTAGCCGGGGCTGACTATCAGCCCCAGCATTTT

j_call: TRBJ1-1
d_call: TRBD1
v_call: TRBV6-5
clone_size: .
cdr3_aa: CASSYFPRTGPEAFF
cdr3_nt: TGTGCCAGCAGTTACTTTCCTCGGACAGGGCCTGAAGCTTTCTTT

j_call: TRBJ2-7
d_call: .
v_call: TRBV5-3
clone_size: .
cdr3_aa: CARSLGPGAEQYF
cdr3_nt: TGTGCCAGAAGCTTGGGGCCGGGTGCCGAGCAGTACTTC

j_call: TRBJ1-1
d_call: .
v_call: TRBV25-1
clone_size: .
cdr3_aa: CASSESFGGSTEAFF
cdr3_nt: TGTGCCAGCAGTGAATCATTTGGGGGAAGCACTGAAGCTTTCTTT

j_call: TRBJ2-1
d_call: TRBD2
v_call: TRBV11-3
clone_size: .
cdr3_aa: CASSLGGAGAYNEQFF
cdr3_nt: TGTGCCAGCAGCTTAGGGGGAGCGGGAGCTTATAATGAGCAGTTCTTC

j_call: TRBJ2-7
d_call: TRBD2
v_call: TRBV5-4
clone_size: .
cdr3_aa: CASRTKPGLAGPPPAYEQYF
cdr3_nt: TGTGCCAGCAGAACTAAACCGGGACTAGCGGGACCGCCGCCCGCCTACGAGCAGTACTTC

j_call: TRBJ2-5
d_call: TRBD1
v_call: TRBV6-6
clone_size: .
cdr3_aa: CASRPWTGGGETQYF
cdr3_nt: TGTGCCAGCAGACCCTGGACAGGGGGTGGAGAGACCCAGTACTTC

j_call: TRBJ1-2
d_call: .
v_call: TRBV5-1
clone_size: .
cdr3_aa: CASSFSGEDYGYTF
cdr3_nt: TGCGCCAGCAGCTTTTCCGGGGAGGACTATGGCTACACCTTC

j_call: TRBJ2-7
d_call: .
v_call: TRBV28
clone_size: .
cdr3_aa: CASNGPYEQYF
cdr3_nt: TGTGCCAGCAACGGACCCTACGAGCAGTACTTC

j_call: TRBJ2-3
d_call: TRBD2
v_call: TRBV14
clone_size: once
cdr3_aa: CASSRLPTLLGLAGGTDTQYF
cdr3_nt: TGTGCCAGCAGCCGGCTACCGACCCTATTAGGACTAGCGGGAGGCACAGATACGCAGTATTTT

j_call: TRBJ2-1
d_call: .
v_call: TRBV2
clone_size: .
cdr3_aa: CASNWRQPYNEQFF
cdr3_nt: TGTGCCAGCAATTGGCGACAGCCATACAATGAGCAGTTCTTC

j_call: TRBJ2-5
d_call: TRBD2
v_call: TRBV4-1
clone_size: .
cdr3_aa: CASSQGPSLAGGLPETQYF
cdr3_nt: TGCGCCAGCAGCCAAGGTCCCTCCCTAGCGGGAGGACTCCCAGAGACCCAGTACTTC

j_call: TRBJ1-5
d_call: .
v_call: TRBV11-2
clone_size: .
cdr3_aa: CASSLDGQSNQPQHF
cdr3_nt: TGTGCCAGCAGCTTAGATGGGCAGAGCAATCAGCCCCAGCATTTT

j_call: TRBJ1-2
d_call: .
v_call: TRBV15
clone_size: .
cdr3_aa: CATSRVAGAPGYGYTF
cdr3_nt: TGTGCCACCAGCAGAGTGGCCGGGGCTCCTGGGTATGGCTACACCTTC

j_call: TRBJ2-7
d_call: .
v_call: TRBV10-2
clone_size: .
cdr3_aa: CASIGYFSYEQYF
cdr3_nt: TGCGCCAGCATCGGGTACTTCTCCTACGAGCAGTACTTC

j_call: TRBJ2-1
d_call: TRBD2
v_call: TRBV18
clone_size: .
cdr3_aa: CASSLGTSGTYNEQFF
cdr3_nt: TGTGCCAGCTCACTAGGGACTAGCGGAACCTACAATGAGCAGTTCTTC

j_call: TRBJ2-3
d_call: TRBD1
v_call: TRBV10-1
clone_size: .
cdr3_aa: CASSESHRGLNTQYF
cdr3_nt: TGCGCCAGCAGTGAGTCCCACAGGGGGCTAAATACGCAGTATTTT

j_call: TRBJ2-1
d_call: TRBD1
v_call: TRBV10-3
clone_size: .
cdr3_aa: CAIRRQGGDEQFF
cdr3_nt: TGTGCCATCCGAAGACAGGGGGGAGATGAGCAGTTCTTC

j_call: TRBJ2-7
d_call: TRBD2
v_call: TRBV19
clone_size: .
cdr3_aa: CASSTSGVLGSYEQYF
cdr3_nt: TGTGCCAGTAGTACTAGCGGCGTCCTTGGGTCCTACGAGCAGTACTTC

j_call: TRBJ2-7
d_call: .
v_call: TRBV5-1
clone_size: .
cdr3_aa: CASSLAGTYYEQYF
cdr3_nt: TGCGCCAGCAGCTTGGCCGGGACTTACTACGAGCAGTACTTC

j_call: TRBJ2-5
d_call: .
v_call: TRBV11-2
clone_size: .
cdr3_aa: CASSPWGPQETQYF
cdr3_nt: TGTGCCAGCAGCCCCTGGGGACCACAAGAGACCCAGTACTTC